The T cell receptor (beta chain) described here comes from a study of shared clonotypes between healthy human individuals. Study-wide background: There were three CD4 naive, three CD4 memory, two CD8 naive and one CD8 memory plates per donor.

Naive CD8 cells lacked CD45RO and underwent positive selection for CCR7, leaving out terminally differentiated effector memory CD45RA+ cells. This CDR3 contains 14 residues. The V gene end was trimmed by 6 bases and the J gene end by 5 bases; junction bases not matched to a gene: 7. Germline-derived CDR1 and CDR2 are SEHNR and FQNEAQ (reference sequence). Libraries were prepared by immunoSEQ multiplex PCR; TCRdb keeps only in-frame clonotypes and omits some of them. This table has approximately 2,200,000 clones, about 92% appearing once. Study-wide points: Sampling was confined to blood; repertoires within tissues likely differ. Relative to memory subsets, naive subsets generally showed larger estimated richness. Rarefaction revealed incomplete sorted-subset sequencing despite large depth.

As to this clone: What it binds is unknown.

The specimen sequenced was naive CD8+ T cells from PBMCs. The sequence derives from a man between 18 and 35 years old in good health. Some clones in this sample may be carry-over from other donors' samples. The rearrangement uses TRBV7-9 and TRBJ1-1, with 9 bases that match TRBD1. Written as DNA, the CDR3 is TGTGCCAGCAGTACAGGGGGCCTCGGGACTGAAGCTTTCTTT. Protein sequence: CASSTGGLGTEAFF.